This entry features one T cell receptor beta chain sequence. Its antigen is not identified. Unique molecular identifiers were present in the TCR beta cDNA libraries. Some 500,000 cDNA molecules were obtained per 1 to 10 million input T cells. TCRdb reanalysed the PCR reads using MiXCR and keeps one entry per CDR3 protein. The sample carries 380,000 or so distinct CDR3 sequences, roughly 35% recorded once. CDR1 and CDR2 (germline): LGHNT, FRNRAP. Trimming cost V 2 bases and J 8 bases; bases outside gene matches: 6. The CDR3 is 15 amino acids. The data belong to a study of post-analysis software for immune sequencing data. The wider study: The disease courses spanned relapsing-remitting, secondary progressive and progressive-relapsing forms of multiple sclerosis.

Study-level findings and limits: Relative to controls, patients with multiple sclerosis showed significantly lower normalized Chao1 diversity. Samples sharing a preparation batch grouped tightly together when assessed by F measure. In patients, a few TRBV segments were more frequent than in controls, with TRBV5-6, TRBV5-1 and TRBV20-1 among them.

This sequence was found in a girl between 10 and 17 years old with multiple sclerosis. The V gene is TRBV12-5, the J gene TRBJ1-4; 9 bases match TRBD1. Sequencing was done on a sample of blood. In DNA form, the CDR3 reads TGTGCTAGTGGTTTGACGACAGGGGGTCTGGAAAAACTGTTTTTT. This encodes CASGLTTGGLEKLFF.